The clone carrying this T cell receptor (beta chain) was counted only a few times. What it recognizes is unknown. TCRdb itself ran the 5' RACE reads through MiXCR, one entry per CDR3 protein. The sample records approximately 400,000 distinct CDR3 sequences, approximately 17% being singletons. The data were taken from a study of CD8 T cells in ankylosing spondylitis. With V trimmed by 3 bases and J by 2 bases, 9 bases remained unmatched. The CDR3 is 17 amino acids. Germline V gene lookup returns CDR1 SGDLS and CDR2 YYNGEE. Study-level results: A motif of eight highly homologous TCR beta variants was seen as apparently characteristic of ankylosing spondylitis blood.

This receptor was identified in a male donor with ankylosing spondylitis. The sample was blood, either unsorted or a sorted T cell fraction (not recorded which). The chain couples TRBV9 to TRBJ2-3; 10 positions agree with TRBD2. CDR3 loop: CASSAPLGLAPTDTQYF. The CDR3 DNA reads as TGTGCCAGCAGCGCCCCCCTGGGACTAGCGCCCACAGATACGCAGTATTTT.